This T cell receptor (beta chain) originates from a study of blood T cell repertoires in COVID-19. Per the study methods: Nucleated cell number was recorded as an estimate derived from reference gene primer amplification. Here immunoSEQ multiplex PCR was the method, and the copy in TCRdb shows in-frame clones only, minus some. V, J and clone size reflect that table, while D and trimming were determined from the DNA. The sample has fewer than 450,000 clones; roughly 87% are singletons. The V gene end was trimmed by 5 bases and the J gene end by 4 bases; junction bases not matched to a gene: 13. In germline, CDR1 is SGHNT, CDR2 YENEEA. This CDR3 is built from 17 residues. Allocation to cohorts depended on clinical history reported by the participants. The study counted Cohort 3 donors as recovered given two negative PCRs, clearance, or symptom resolution.

The rearrangement joins TRBV11-3 to TRBJ1-4; 7 bases line up with TRBD1. The material sequenced was PBMCs or T cells enriched from blood (not recorded which). The TCR comes from a man younger than 35 who had recovered from COVID-19. CDR3 coding DNA: TGTGCCAGCAGCCACCGAGAGTGGGGACAGTTTAATGAAAAACTGTTTTTT. Amino acids: CASSHREWGQFNEKLFF. The complete variable domain, with remaining parts taken from reference TRBV11-3 and TRBJ1-4, reads EAGVVQSPRYKIIEKKQPVAFWCNPISGHNTLYWYLQNLGQGPELLIRYENEEAVDDSQLPKDRFSAERLKGVDSTLKIQPAELGDSAVYLCASSHREWGQFNEKLFFGSGTQLSVL.